This TCR beta chain was documented in a study of shared clonotypes between healthy human individuals. Donors had no recently reported acute infections or vaccinations and were HIV-negative. The study's findings and limits: The sharing of around 5% of naive CD4 clonotypes was seen across a handful of donors. An expected dependence of interdonor clonotype sharing on sequencing depth was noted. Non-shared clonotypes had lower generation probabilities than clonotypes shared by all four sorted-subset donors.

About this clone: What it recognizes is unknown.

Libraries were prepared by immunoSEQ multiplex PCR; TCRdb keeps only in-frame clonotypes and omits some of them. The sample has some 1 million clones, roughly 80% seen once; the top ten hold roughly 1.4%. Germline-derived CDR1 and CDR2 are ENHRY and SYGVKD. This CDR3 contains 13 residues. Sample: memory CD4+ T cells sorted from blood. Subset: CD45RA-negative fraction. The chain joins TRBV10-3 to TRBJ2-5; TRBD1 aligns across 9 bases. The better agreement between TRBJ2-7 and the DNA end casts doubt on the J call. The TCR was taken from a young man in good health. The CDR3 reads CAITGTGSYEQYF. CDR3 DNA: TGTGCCATCACTGGGACAGGGTCGTACGAGCAGTACTTC.